Each of the 31 T cell receptor beta chains below was sequenced from the same sample in a study of CD8 T cells in Susac syndrome. Roughly 0.45 to 1 ug RNA was reverse transcribed with random hexamers. TCRdb re-called the immunoSEQ multiplex PCR reads through MiXCR, storing one row per CDR3 protein. This sample has 330,000 or so distinct CDR3 sequences, with almost 85% found just once. Input material: CD8+ T cells from PBMCs. These TCRs come from a human donor with multiple sclerosis.

This clonotype appeared a single time. This chain's CDR3 is CASSMSAEAFF. DNA for the CDR3: TGTGCCAGTAGTATGAGTGCCGAAGCTTTCTTT. This sequence joins TRBV19 and TRBJ1-1; D ambiguous. Trimming cost V 3 bases and J 8 bases, with 7 bases left between them. CDR1 is LNHDA, CDR2 SQIVND, per germline (reference sequence). The CDR3 loop spans 11 amino acids.

This rearrangement joins TRBV7-9 to TRBJ1-5; D is unresolved. The CDR3 runs 12 residues. Per the germline V gene, CDR1 is SEHNR and CDR2 is FQNEAQ (reference sequence). The germline V and J ends were trimmed by 5 bases and 11 bases, with 13 bases remaining between them. The CDR3 loop is CASSLELGAQHF. DNA for the CDR3: TGTGCCAGCAGCCTCGAACTTGGTGCCCAGCATTTT.

J is TRBJ2-7 and V is TRBV7-6; 7 bases align to TRBD2. Germline V lookup: CDR1 SGHVS, CDR2 FNYEAQ. V was clipped by 0 bases and J by 0 bases; unmatched bases: 8. This CDR3 is 17 amino acids long. CDR3: CASSLAPSGGSSYEQYF. DNA of the CDR3: TGTGCCAGCAGCTTAGCCCCGTCGGGCGGGAGCTCCTACGAGCAGTACTTC.

V and J are TRBV6-2 or TRBV6-3 and TRBJ1-1, with TRBD1 identical over 8 bases. This CDR3 is built from 18 residues. CDR1 MNHEY and CDR2 SVGEGT come from the germline V gene. The V and J ends lost 2 bases and 3 bases, in that order; junction bases with no gene match: 14. The CDR3 DNA is TGTGCCAGCAGTTACGGGACAGGCACCCCTGTACTGGACACTGAAGCTTTCTTT. This codes for CASSYGTGTPVLDTEAFF.

The chain links TRBV7-9 to TRBJ1-2, with D tentatively TRBD1 (6 bases). The V gene lost 1 base and the J gene lost 6 bases, with 9 bases spanning the gap. The V gene's germline CDR1 is SEHNR and CDR2 FQNEAQ (reference sequence). The CDR3 is 13 amino acids. CDR3 in DNA: TGTGCCAGCAGCTTAGGGGCAGGGGATGGCTACACCTTC. It codes for CASSLGAGDGYTF. Full variable domain (outside the CDR3, taken from reference TRBV7-9 and TRBJ1-2): DTGVSQNPRHKITKRGQNVTFRCDPISEHNRLYWYRQTLGQGPEFLTYFQNEAQLEKSRLLSDRFSAERPKGSFSTLEIQRTEQGDSAMYLCASSLGAGDGYTFGSGTRLTVV.

For the CDR3, the DNA is TGTGCCAGCAGTTTTCCCTCCGGGACACTATTTCAAGAGACCCAGTACTTC. Protein: CASSFPSGTLFQETQYF. The gene calls are TRBV12-3 or TRBV12-4 and TRBJ2-5, with D maybe TRBD1 (6 bases). CDR3 length: 17 residues. V lost 3 bases and J lost 2, with 19 bases in between.

The rearrangement uses TRBV6-2 or TRBV6-3 and TRBJ2-1; TRBD2 agrees at 14 bases. The CDR3 is 16 residues long. Per the germline V gene, CDR1 is MNHEY and CDR2 is SVGEGT. Trimming cost V 7 bases and J 4 bases; bases outside gene matches: 6. The CDR3 DNA reads as TGTGCCAGCATCATGGGACTAGCGGGAGCGTACAATGAGCAGTTCTTC. Translated: CASIMGLAGAYNEQFF.

The chain is built from TRBV6-1 and TRBJ2-2, with D hard to call. CDR1 MNHNS and CDR2 SASEGT come from the germline V gene. V was cut by 0 bases and J by 5 bases, with 13 bases left in between. The CDR3 contains 16 residues. CDR3 amino acids: CASSEALGSLTGELFF. Written as DNA, the CDR3 is TGTGCCAGCAGTGAAGCGTTGGGCAGCTTAACCGGGGAGCTGTTTTTT.

This clonotype was observed once. The V call is TRBV12-3 or TRBV12-4, the J call TRBJ2-1; 16 bases agree with TRBD2. Trimming removed 1 base from V and 7 bases from J; junction bases left unmatched: 7. The CDR3 covers 18 residues. The CDR3 region is CASSLDGTSGRAGNEQFF. In DNA form, the CDR3 reads TGTGCCAGCAGTTTAGACGGGACTAGCGGGAGGGCAGGGAATGAGCAGTTCTTC.

The V call is TRBV4-3, the J call TRBJ2-1; 7 nucleotides match TRBD1. CDR3 size: 14 residues. Losses at the gene ends were 2 bases for V and 6 bases for J; bases not matched to a gene: 4. Germline CDR1 is LGHNA and CDR2 is YSLEER. CDR3 region: CASSQYGTVNEQFF. The CDR3 coding sequence is TGCGCCAGCAGCCAATACGGGACAGTCAATGAGCAGTTCTTC.

This clonotype was detected only a few times. This chain joins TRBV7-2 and TRBJ2-7, with TRBD2 identical over 7 bases. The CDR3 sequence is 14 residues long. Germline V gene lookup returns CDR1 SGHTA and CDR2 FQGNSA. After removal of 6 bases from V and 3 bases from J, the junction contained 8 bases not matched to a gene. In nucleotides, the CDR3 is TGTGCCAGCAGTTTATCGCCTAGCGGCTACGAGCAGTACTTC. Amino acids: CASSLSPSGYEQYF.

The chain uses TRBV10-3 and TRBJ2-7, with TRBD2 matching 9 bases. CDR3 length: 14 residues. Germline lookup yields CDR1 ENHRY and CDR2 SYGVKD. V dropped 2 bases and J dropped 4; count of bases not matched to a gene: 3. The CDR3 coding sequence is TGTGCCATCAGTGAGGTTACTAGCGGGTACGAGCAGTACTTC. Its protein is CAISEVTSGYEQYF.

To note about this clonotype: The CDR3 does not end in the conserved phenylalanine or tryptophan, so this is likely a read error. The V and J genes are TRBV25-1 and TRBJ2-5; no reliable D call. Per germline, CDR1 MGHDK and CDR2 SYGVNS. The CDR3 has 14 residues. V was cut by 2 bases and J by 6 bases, with 13 bases left in between. In DNA, the CDR3 is TGTGCCAGCAGTGAACTGGGGTCGTATCAGACCCAGTACCTC. Its protein is CASSELGSYQTQYL.

This rearrangement joins TRBV16 to TRBJ2-1, with a tentative D call TRBD2 (6 bases). Looked up from germline, CDR1 is KGHSY and CDR2 is FQNENV. Trimming took 4 bases from V and 0 from J, leaving 13 bases between them. CDR3 length: 16 amino acids. The CDR3 protein is CASSPPTSLSYNEQFF. The DNA for the CDR3 is TGTGCCAGCAGCCCCCCGACTAGTCTCTCCTACAATGAGCAGTTCTTC.

This chain links TRBV10-3 with TRBJ2-1; TRBD2 matches 10 bases. Losses at the gene ends were 8 bases for V and 10 bases for J; bases not matched to a gene: 17. The V gene's germline CDR1 is ENHRY and CDR2 SYGVKD. The CDR3 is 16 residues long. CDR3 nucleotides: TGTGCCATCGGGTTGGCCGGGCTAGCGGGAGTGGGAGAGCAGTTCTTC. This gives the protein CAIGLAGLAGVGEQFF.

The genes are TRBV4-3 and TRBJ1-3; no clear D gene. The CDR3 is made up of 14 amino acids. From germline, CDR1 is LGHNA and CDR2 YSLEER. V gave up 1 base and J gave up 9 bases, with 13 bases separating them. The CDR3 DNA reads TGCGCCAGCAGCCAAGTGGGGAAAGAGGGCACCATATATTTT. This gives the protein CASSQVGKEGTIYF.

The rearrangement links TRBV5-1 to TRBJ2-3; D is unresolved. Per the germline V gene, CDR1 is SGHRS and CDR2 is YFSETQ. CDR3 length: 15 residues. V lost 2 bases, J lost 3 bases, and 13 bases lay in between. The chain's CDR3 is CASSLLGMKTDTQYF. CDR3 DNA: TGCGCCAGCAGCTTACTGGGGATGAAGACAGATACGCAGTATTTT. The entire variable domain, with the rest obtained from reference TRBV5-1 and TRBJ2-3, is as follows: KAGVTQTPRYLIKTRGQQVTLSCSPISGHRSVSWYQQTPGQGLQFLFEYFSETQRNKGNFPGRFSGRQFSNSRSEMNVSTLELGDSALYLCASSLLGMKTDTQYFGPGTRLTVL.

The chain has TRBV28 and TRBJ2-1, with 9 nucleotides matching TRBD2. V shed 5 bases and J 15 bases; nucleotides not matched to a gene: 8. There are 12 residues in the CDR3. Germline CDR1 and CDR2: MDHEN and SYDVKM. CDR3 coding DNA: TGTGCCAGCAGTCTAGCGGGGAATGGCGGGTTCTTC. Translation gives CASSLAGNGGFF.

This chain uses TRBV28 with TRBJ2-1; D may correspond to TRBD1 or TRBD2 (5 bases each). Germline values: CDR1 MDHEN, CDR2 SYDVKM. Trimming took 3 bases from V and 3 from J, leaving 15 bases between them. The CDR3 covers 16 residues. This chain's CDR3 is CASSFGFGTSYNEQFF. CDR3 DNA sequence: TGTGCCAGCAGTTTTGGTTTTGGGACGAGCTACAATGAGCAGTTCTTC.

The chain employs TRBV27 and TRBJ2-1, with no clear D. The CDR3 is 13 residues long. V dropped 9 bases and J dropped 4 bases, with 13 bases sitting between them. Germline CDR1 and CDR2: MNHEY and SMNVEV (reference sequence). Here the CDR3 DNA reads TGTGCCAGTCATGATCGAATATACAATGAGCAGTTCTTC. Its translation: CASHDRIYNEQFF.

The chain has TRBV6-1 and TRBJ2-1; D may be TRBD2 (6 bases). The CDR3 loop spans 12 amino acids. Between the trimmed V and J ends, which lost 0 bases and 9 bases, there was a span of 6 bases. Germline CDR1 is MNHNS and CDR2 is SASEGT. CDR3 protein: CASSEAGGEQFF. CDR3 bases: TGTGCCAGCAGTGAAGCGGGGGGTGAGCAGTTCTTC.

This chain links TRBV10-3 with TRBJ2-6; 8 nucleotides agree with TRBD1. Germline lookup yields CDR1 ENHRY and CDR2 SYGVKD. The CDR3 loop spans 18 amino acids. The trim removed 10 bases at V and 6 bases at J, leaving 20 bases unmatched. The CDR3 here is CASRDRDRLQVAANVLTF. CDR3 nucleotides: TGTGCCAGCCGCGACCGGGACAGGCTTCAGGTTGCGGCCAACGTCCTGACTTTC.

The genes are TRBV15 and TRBJ1-1, with 9 positions matching TRBD1. The V and J ends lost 5 bases and 3 bases, in that order; junction bases with no gene match: 7. The CDR3 runs 15 residues. The germline V gene has CDR1 LNHNV and CDR2 YYDKDF (reference sequence). CDR3 sequence: CATSLNRGPDTEAFF. CDR3 coding DNA: TGTGCCACCAGCTTAAACAGGGGGCCGGACACTGAAGCTTTCTTT. The whole variable domain, remainder taken from reference TRBV15 and TRBJ1-1, is DAMVIQNPRYQVTQFGKPVTLSCSQTLNHNVMYWYQQKSSQAPKLLFHYYDKDFNNEADTPDNFQSRRPNTSFCFLDIRSPGLGDTAMYLCATSLNRGPDTEAFFGQGTRLTVV.

The chain couples TRBV19 to TRBJ2-4; D uncertain. The length of the CDR3 is 17 residues. V lost 3 bases and J 1 base, leaving 16 bases between the germline ends. Per germline, CDR1 LNHDA and CDR2 SQIVND (reference sequence). The CDR3 here is CASSITYLSSAKNIQYF. CDR3 in DNA: TGTGCCAGTAGTATCACCTACCTATCGTCGGCCAAAAACATTCAGTACTTC. Full variable domain (remainder filled in from reference TRBV19 and TRBJ2-4): DGGITQSPKYLFRKEGQNVTLSCEQNLNHDAMYWYRQDPGQGLRLIYYSQIVNDFQKGDIAEGYSVSREKKESFPLTVTSAQKNPTAFYLCASSITYLSSAKNIQYFGAGTRLSVL.

This chain uses TRBV11-2 with TRBJ2-1; D gene unclear. The CDR3 totals 15 residues. Germline V CDR1 and CDR2: SGHAT, FQNNGV. V lost 4 bases and J lost 0, with 10 bases in between. DNA for the CDR3: TGTGCCAGCAGCTCCCTGCGCGGCTCCTACAATGAGCAGTTCTTC. It translates to CASSSLRGSYNEQFF. The full variable domain, completed using reference TRBV11-2 and TRBJ2-1, is EAGVAQSPRYKIIEKRQSVAFWCNPISGHATLYWYQQILGQGPKLLIQFQNNGVVDDSQLPKDRFSAERLKGVDSTLKIQPAKLEDSAVYLCASSSLRGSYNEQFFGPGTRLTVL.

This clonotype was seen a handful of times. The genes are TRBV27 and TRBJ2-7; perhaps D is TRBD1 or TRBD2 (5 bases each). The CDR3 has 14 amino acids. Trimming cost V 3 bases and J 0 bases, with 9 bases left between them. From germline, CDR1 is MNHEY and CDR2 SMNVEV (reference sequence). In DNA form, the CDR3 reads TGTGCCAGCAGTTTGGGGGTCGGCTCCTACGAGCAGTACTTC. It codes for CASSLGVGSYEQYF.

This rearrangement joins TRBV27 to TRBJ2-7; D unclear. V was shortened by 2 bases and J by 6 bases, with 17 bases between the two germline ends. Per germline, CDR1 MNHEY and CDR2 SMNVEV (reference sequence). This CDR3 has 15 amino acids. In DNA form, the CDR3 reads TGTGCCAGCAGTTTAAACAACATAGGTGCTTCCGAGCAGTACTTC. Its protein is CASSLNNIGASEQYF.

Only one count was recorded for this clonotype. The V gene is TRBV7-2, the J gene TRBJ2-3; 14 bases are shared with TRBD2. The CDR3 is 16 amino acids. CDR1 and CDR2 from the germline V gene are SGHTA and FQGNSA. Trimming at V came to 4 bases and at J to 5 bases, leaving 5 bases not matched to a gene. CDR3 loop: CASSSLTSGREDTQYF. The DNA of the CDR3 is TGTGCCAGCAGCTCCCTGACTAGCGGGAGGGAAGATACGCAGTATTTT. The whole variable domain, remainder taken from reference TRBV7-2 and TRBJ2-3, is GAGVSQSPSNKVTEKGKDVELRCDPISGHTALYWYRQSLGQGLEFLIYFQGNSAPDKSGLPSDRFSAERTGGSVSTLTIQRTQQEDSAVYLCASSSLTSGREDTQYFGPGTRLTVL.

This clonotype was observed once. This chain links TRBV11-2 with TRBJ2-1; possibly TRBD2 for D (5 bases). V was pared by 4 bases and J by 3 bases, with 13 bases between. Germline V gene data show CDR1 as SGHAT and CDR2 as FQNNGV. The CDR3 sequence is 15 residues long. In DNA, the CDR3 is TGTGCCAGCAGCTACACTAGTTCGGGCTACAATGAGCAGTTCTTC. Amino acids: CASSYTSSGYNEQFF.

V gene TRBV29-1 combines with J gene TRBJ2-2; D gene uncertain. The CDR3 loop spans 16 amino acids. The germline gives CDR1 SQVTM, CDR2 ANQGSEA. The V end was cut by 1 base, the J end by 1 base, with 13 bases between. CDR3 residues: CSVEGGPTLNTGELFF. The CDR3 nucleotides read TGCAGCGTTGAAGGTGGTCCGACCTTGAACACCGGGGAGCTGTTTTTT.

This chain connects TRBV27 to TRBJ2-4, with a possible D match to TRBD1 (6 bases). Trimming cost V 5 bases and J 8 bases, with 22 bases left between them. Per the germline V gene, CDR1 is MNHEY and CDR2 is SMNVEV (reference sequence). The CDR3 sequence is 16 residues long. The CDR3 here is CASSTSDLLRGYIQYF. The CDR3 DNA sequence: TGTGCCAGCAGTACGTCCGACCTTCTCAGGGGATACATTCAGTACTTC.